The rows below give T cell receptor beta chains drawn from one sample of a study of blood T cell repertoires in COVID-19. Some clones are missing from TCRdb's copy, which holds only in-frame ones; the method was immunoSEQ multiplex PCR. The data show around 430,000 clones, about 87% seen once. Sequencing was done on a sample of peripheral blood. The receptors shown here come from a woman aged 45 to 65 with COVID-19, enrolled during active disease. CDR3s include the opening cysteine and the closing phenylalanine or tryptophan. D genes are given only for firm matches. Rows give clone size only sometimes, using once, few, many, or a class for an expanded clone.

v_call	d_call	clone_size	j_call	cdr3_nt	cdr3_aa
TRBV30	-	-	TRBJ2-2	TGTGCCTGGAGTGATAGCACAGGGGAGCTGTTTTTT	CAWSDSTGELFF
TRBV5-4	TRBD2	-	TRBJ2-7	TGTGCCAGCAGCTTCCAGGGACTAGGAGGGCAGTACTTC	CASSFQGLGGQYF
TRBV24-1	TRBD1	-	TRBJ2-1	TGTGCCACCAGTGGGGAATACGGGACAGGAACGAAGAATGAGCAGTTCTTC	CATSGEYGTGTKNEQFF
TRBV6-5	-	-	TRBJ2-7	TGTGCCAGCAGTTCCCCTACTTACGGTGTCGAGCAGTACTTC	CASSSPTYGVEQYF
TRBV5-6	TRBD1	-	TRBJ1-2	TGTGCCAGCAGCTCAGCCAGGGGGCAGTGGTATGGCTACACCTTC	CASSSARGQWYGYTF
TRBV6-5	TRBD1	-	TRBJ1-2	TGTGCCAGCAGTTCACAGGGGGAGCCCTACTATGGCTACACCTTC	CASSSQGEPYYGYTF
TRBV5-1	TRBD1	once	TRBJ1-6	TGCGCCAGCAGCTTGCAGGGGGCGAATTCACCCCTCCACTTT	CASSLQGANSPLHF
TRBV19	-	few	TRBJ1-2	TGTGCCAGTAGTCCCGGGCCTTCCCGGGGGGTCAACTATGGCTACACCTTC	CASSPGPSRGVNYGYTF
TRBV9	-	-	TRBJ1-1	TGTGCCAGCAGCGCCCGACCCCTTGGGCAGGTGAACACTGAAGCTTTCTTT	CASSARPLGQVNTEAFF
TRBV14	TRBD1	-	TRBJ1-1	TGTGCCAGCAGCTCTAGACAGGGGAACACTGAAGCTTTCTTT	CASSSRQGNTEAFF
TRBV11-2	-	-	TRBJ2-1	TGTGCCAGCAGCTCACCGGGCTGGGGGGGGCCTATCAATGAGCAGTTCTTC	CASSSPGWGGPINEQFF
TRBV9	TRBD1	-	TRBJ1-1	TGTGCCAGCGGACAGGGGGCGCGGGGCACTGAAGCTTTCTTT	CASGQGARGTEAFF
TRBV11-2	-	-	TRBJ1-1	TGTGCCAGCAGCTTTGTCGGGGGGCGGGGCACTGAAGCTTTCTTT	CASSFVGGRGTEAFF
TRBV2	-	-	TRBJ1-1	TGTGCCAGCAAGATGTCGCTTGAGAGCACTGAAGCTTTCTTT	CASKMSLESTEAFF
TRBV5-4	-	-	TRBJ1-4	TGTGCCAGCAGCGGGGGGGCAACTAATGAAAAACTGTTTTTT	CASSGGATNEKLFF
TRBV5-6	TRBD2	-	TRBJ2-3	TGTGCCAGCAGCTTGATCCTAGCGGGGAGCACAGATACGCAGTATTTT	CASSLILAGSTDTQYF
TRBV9	TRBD1	-	TRBJ2-1	TGTGCCAGCAGCCCAAGAAGCCGGGACAGGGGGCCAAATGAGCAGTTCTTC	CASSPRSRDRGPNEQFF
TRBV13	TRBD1	-	TRBJ2-7	TGTGCCAGCAGCTTAGGCGTGTCTCCGGGACAGGAGCAGTACTTC	CASSLGVSPGQEQYF
TRBV12-5	-	-	TRBJ1-1	TGTGCTAGTGGTTTGAACAGGGCCACTGAAGCTTTCTTT	CASGLNRATEAFF
TRBV4-1	-	-	TRBJ1-1	TGCGCCAGCAGCCAAGATTTGAGGCAGCCCTACACTGAAGCTTTCTTT	CASSQDLRQPYTEAFF
TRBV5-1	TRBD1	few	TRBJ1-3	TGCGCCAGCAGCTCAGACAGGGGGCGTAGAAACACCATATATTTT	CASSSDRGRRNTIYF
TRBV6-5	TRBD1	-	TRBJ2-1	TGTGCCAGCAGTAGCCGGGACAGGGAGGATGAGCAGTTCTTC	CASSSRDREDEQFF
TRBV7-9	-	-	TRBJ1-1	TGTGCCAGCAGCGAGGTATTTGAAGCTTTCTTT	CASSEVFEAFF
TRBV18	-	-	TRBJ2-3	TGTGCCAGCTCATCCATCACAGATACGCAGTATTTT	CASSSITDTQYF
TRBV19	TRBD1	-	TRBJ1-5	TGTGCCAGTAGTATAGGGGGGACAGGGAATCAGCCCCAGCATTTT	CASSIGGTGNQPQHF
TRBV5-1	TRBD1	-	TRBJ1-1	TGCGCCAGCAGCCCCAGGGACAGGACGATGAACACTGAAGCTTTCTTT	CASSPRDRTMNTEAFF
TRBV19	TRBD1	-	TRBJ1-3	TGTGCCAGTATCCAAAGAGGAGGGACAGGGGATTCTGGAAACACCATATATTTT	CASIQRGGTGDSGNTIYF
TRBV28	-	-	TRBJ1-2	TGTGCCAGCAGTTTGCCGGCGCCAGGGGCCATCTATGGCTACACCTTC	CASSLPAPGAIYGYTF
TRBV28	-	-	TRBJ2-1	TGTGCCAGCAGTCCCCCCCAACAGGTCTACAATGAGCAGTTCTTC	CASSPPQQVYNEQFF
TRBV2	TRBD2	-	TRBJ2-5	TGTGCCAGGGAGTCCAGCGGGGGCGCCGAGGGAGAGACCCAGTACTTC	CARESSGGAEGETQYF
TRBV6-1	TRBD1	once	TRBJ1-2	TGTGCCAGCAGTGAACCGGGACAGGAGGGACCTGGCTACACCTTC	CASSEPGQEGPGYTF
TRBV18	-	-	TRBJ1-2	TGTGCCAGCTCATTACAGGATGCTATCGGCGGCTACACCTTC	CASSLQDAIGGYTF
TRBV28	TRBD1	-	TRBJ2-7	TGTGCCAGCACCGATACAGGGGTCTCCTACGAGCAGTACTTC	CASTDTGVSYEQYF
TRBV6-2/TRBV6-3	-	few	TRBJ1-6	TGTGCCAGCAGTTACGGAACAGCATTATATTCACCCCTCCACTTT	CASSYGTALYSPLHF
TRBV6-5	TRBD1	-	TRBJ2-5	TGTGCCAGCATCGCGACAGGGCTAGAGACCCAGTACTTC	CASIATGLETQYF
TRBV29-1	TRBD1	-	TRBJ1-2	TGCAGCGTGATTGGGACAGCGCGTGGCTACACCTTC	CSVIGTARGYTF
TRBV2	-	-	TRBJ1-1	TGTGCCAGCAGCGACTCGGGTGGTCCGATGATTAGCACTGAAGCTTTCTTT	CASSDSGGPMISTEAFF
TRBV5-1	TRBD2	-	TRBJ2-2	TGCGCCAGCAGCCAAAGGGAGGGAACCGGGGAGCTGTTTTTT	CASSQREGTGELFF
TRBV21-1	-	-	TRBJ1-1	TGTGCCAGCAGCAAAACAGGGGAGGAAGCTTTCTTT	CASSKTGEEAFF
TRBV5-1	-	once	TRBJ1-2	TGCGCCAGCAGCTTTTCGGGGGGCAGGGATGGCTACACCTTC	CASSFSGGRDGYTF
TRBV3-1/TRBV3-2	-	-	TRBJ1-1	TGTGCCAGCACCCCCTCGGGGCGGAGGGCTGACACTGAAGCTTTCTTT	CASTPSGRRADTEAFF
TRBV6-4	-	-	TRBJ2-1	TGTGCCAGCAGTGAAAGTACGGGGAGCTACAATGAGCAGTTCTTC	CASSESTGSYNEQFF
TRBV5-1	-	-	TRBJ2-1	TGCGCCAGCAGCTTGCTTCAGGGTGGTCCGTATGAGCAGTTCTTC	CASSLLQGGPYEQFF
TRBV28	-	-	TRBJ2-7	TGTGCCAGCAGTCCCACGGCGGCATACGAGCAGTACTTC	CASSPTAAYEQYF
TRBV6-5	TRBD1	-	TRBJ2-7	TGTGCCAGCAGTTACTCGACAGGGGCCCTCTCCTACGAGCAGTACTTC	CASSYSTGALSYEQYF
TRBV28	TRBD2	-	TRBJ2-1	TGTGCCAGCATTAAAGCGGGGGGTGGGGATGAGCAGTTCTTC	CASIKAGGGDEQFF
TRBV5-1	-	-	TRBJ1-1	TGCGCCAGCAGCCCCAGAGGGAATGAAGCTTTCTTT	CASSPRGNEAFF
TRBV2	TRBD2	-	TRBJ2-3	TGTGCCAGCAGGACCAGACTAGCGGGGGGCACAGATACGCAGTATTTT	CASRTRLAGGTDTQYF
TRBV6-6	TRBD1	-	TRBJ1-1	TGTGCCAGCAGTCCCCTTTCCCGGACAGGGAGGGACACTGAAGCTTTCTTT	CASSPLSRTGRDTEAFF
TRBV30	-	-	TRBJ2-1	TGTGCCTGGAGCAAAGGGGGGGAACAGTTCTTC	CAWSKGGEQFF